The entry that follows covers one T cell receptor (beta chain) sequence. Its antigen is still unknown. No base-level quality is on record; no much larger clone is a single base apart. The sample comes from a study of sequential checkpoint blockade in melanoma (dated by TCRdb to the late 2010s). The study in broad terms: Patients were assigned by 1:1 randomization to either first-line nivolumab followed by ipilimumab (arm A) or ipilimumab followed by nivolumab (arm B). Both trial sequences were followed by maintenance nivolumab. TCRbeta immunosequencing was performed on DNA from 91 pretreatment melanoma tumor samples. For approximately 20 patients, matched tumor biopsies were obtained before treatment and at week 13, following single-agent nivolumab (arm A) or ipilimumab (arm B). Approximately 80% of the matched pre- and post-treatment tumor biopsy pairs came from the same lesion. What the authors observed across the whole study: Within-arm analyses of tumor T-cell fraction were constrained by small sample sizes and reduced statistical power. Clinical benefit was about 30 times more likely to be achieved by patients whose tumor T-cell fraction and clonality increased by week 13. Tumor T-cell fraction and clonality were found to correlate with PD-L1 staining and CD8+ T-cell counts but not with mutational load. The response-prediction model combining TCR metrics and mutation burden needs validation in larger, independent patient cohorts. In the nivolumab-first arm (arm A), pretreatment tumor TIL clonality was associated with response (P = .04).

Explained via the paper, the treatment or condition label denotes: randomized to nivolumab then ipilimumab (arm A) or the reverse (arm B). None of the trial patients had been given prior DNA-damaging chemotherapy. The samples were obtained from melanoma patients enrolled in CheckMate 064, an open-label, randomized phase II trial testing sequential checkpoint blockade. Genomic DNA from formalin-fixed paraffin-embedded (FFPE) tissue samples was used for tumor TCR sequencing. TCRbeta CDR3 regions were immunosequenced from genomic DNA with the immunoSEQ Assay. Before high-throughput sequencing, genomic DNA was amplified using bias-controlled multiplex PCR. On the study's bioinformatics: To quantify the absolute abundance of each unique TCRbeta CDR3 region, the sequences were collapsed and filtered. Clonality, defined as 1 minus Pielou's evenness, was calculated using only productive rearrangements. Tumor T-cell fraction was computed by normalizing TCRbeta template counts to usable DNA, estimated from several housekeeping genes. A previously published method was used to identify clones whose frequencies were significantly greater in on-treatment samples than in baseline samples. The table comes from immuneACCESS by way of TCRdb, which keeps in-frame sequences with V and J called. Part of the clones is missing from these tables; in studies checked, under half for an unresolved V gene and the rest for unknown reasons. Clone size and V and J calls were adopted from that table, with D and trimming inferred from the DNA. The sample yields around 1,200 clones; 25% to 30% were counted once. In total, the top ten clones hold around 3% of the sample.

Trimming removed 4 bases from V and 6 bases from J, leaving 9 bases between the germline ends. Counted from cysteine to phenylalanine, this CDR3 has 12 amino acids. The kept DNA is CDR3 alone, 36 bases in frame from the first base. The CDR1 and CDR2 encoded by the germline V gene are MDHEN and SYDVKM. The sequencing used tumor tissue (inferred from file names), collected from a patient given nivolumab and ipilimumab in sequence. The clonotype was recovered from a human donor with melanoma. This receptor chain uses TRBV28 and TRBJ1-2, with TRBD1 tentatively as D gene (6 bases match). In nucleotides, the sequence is TGTGCCAGCAGTTCTGAGGGGGATGGCTACACCTTC. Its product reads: CASSSEGDGYTF.